This T cell receptor beta chain was captured by sequencing in a study of blood T cell repertoires in COVID-19. Study background: COVID-19 samples, acute and convalescent, were from the United States, Italy and Spain. From T cells, B-cell-depleted T cells, or PBMCs came the material, which was cDNA or gDNA.

Looked up from germline, CDR1 is SGHKS and CDR2 is YYEKEE (reference sequence). The CDR3 totals 17 residues. The ends were cut back, 0 bases at V and 2 bases at J, with 14 bases in the middle. Only in-frame clones appear in the TCRdb table, and some are missing; sequencing was by immunoSEQ multiplex PCR. The table lists approximately 45,000 clones, about 88% of them singletons. The table lists this clone with a few counts. The material sequenced was peripheral blood. The sequence was obtained from a middle-aged man with active COVID-19. This rearrangement joins TRBV5-5 to TRBJ2-2; TRBD1 is a possible D gene (6 bases). The CDR3 region is CASSLGEWTANTGELFF. CDR3 DNA sequence: TGTGCCAGCAGCTTGGGTGAGTGGACAGCCAACACCGGGGAGCTGTTTTTT.